The entry below gives a single T cell receptor beta chain sequence along with its context. This record belongs to a study of T cells in localized non-small cell lung cancer. V shed 2 bases, J shed 5 bases, and the junction held 6 bases outside the gene matches. Germline assignment: CDR1 GTSNPN and CDR2 SVGIG (reference sequence). This CDR3 has 14 amino acids. Here immunoSEQ multiplex PCR was the method, and the copy in TCRdb shows in-frame clones only, minus some. Of roughly 21,000 clones listed, approximately 90% are singletons. J is TRBJ2-5 and V is TRBV30, with 9 bases that match TRBD1. The sequenced sample was peripheral blood, obtained before any cancer treatment. The origin of this receptor is a woman between 35 and 70 years old with stage I lung adenocarcinoma. The CDR3 protein is CAWSQTGGFETQYF. The CDR3 nucleotides are TGTGCCTGGAGTCAAACAGGGGGCTTCGAGACCCAGTACTTC.